This paragraph reports one T cell receptor (beta chain). What it binds is unknown. These data originate in a study of vaccination and CD4 T cells after COVID-19. Cultured CD4+ T-cell DNA underwent Oncomine TCR Beta short-read sequencing. TCRdb used MiXCR to reprocess the PCR reads, holding one entry per CDR3 protein. This sample has several thousand distinct CDR3 sequences; 50% to 65% occur once, and the top ten carry 6% to 9.5%. J gave up 0 bases and V 2 bases, and 11 bases lay outside the gene matches. CDR1 is DFQATT and CDR2 is SNEGSKA in the germline V gene (reference sequence). This CDR3 has 17 residues. Treatment denoted: approximately 9-day PBMC culture with coronavirus spike peptide pools or control peptides (ViraFEST assay).

The sequenced sample consisted of CD4+ T cells from blood, cultured in vitro. This sequence originates from a human donor who had recovered from COVID-19. The V and J genes are TRBV20-1 and TRBJ2-3; 7 bases are shared with TRBD2. CDR3 sequence (DNA): TGCAGTGCTAGAATACTTGGGACTAAGATTAGCACAGATACGCAGTATTTT. This codes for CSARILGTKISTDTQYF.